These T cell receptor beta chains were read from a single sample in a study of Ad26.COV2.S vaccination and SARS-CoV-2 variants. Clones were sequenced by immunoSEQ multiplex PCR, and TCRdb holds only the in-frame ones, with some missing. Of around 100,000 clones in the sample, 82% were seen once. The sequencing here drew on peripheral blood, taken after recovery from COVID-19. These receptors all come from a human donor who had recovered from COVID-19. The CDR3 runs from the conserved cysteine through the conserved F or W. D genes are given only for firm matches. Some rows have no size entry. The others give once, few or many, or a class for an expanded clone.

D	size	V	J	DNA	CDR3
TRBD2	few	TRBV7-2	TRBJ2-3	TGTGCCAGCAGCTTAACTAGCGGGAGCACACATACGCAGTATTTT	CASSLTSGSTHTQYF
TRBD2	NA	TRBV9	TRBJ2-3	TGTGCCAGCAGCCCCGCTAGCGGTAGCACAGATACGCAGTATTTT	CASSPASGSTDTQYF
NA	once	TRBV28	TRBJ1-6	TGTGCCAGCAAACCGAGCTCCTATAATTCACCCCTCCACTTT	CASKPSSYNSPLHF
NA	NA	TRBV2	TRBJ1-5	TGTGCCAGCAGTGAGCGAGAATACGGCAATCAGCCCCAGCATTTT	CASSEREYGNQPQHF
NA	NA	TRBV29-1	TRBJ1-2	TGCAGCGTCGCCCACGCCGGGGCCTACACCTTC	CSVAHAGAYTF
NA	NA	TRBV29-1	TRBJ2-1	TGCAGCGCGACGAAGGTAGATGAGCAGTTCTTC	CSATKVDEQFF
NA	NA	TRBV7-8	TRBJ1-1	TGTGCCAGCAGCTACTTAGAAAGGGACACTGAAGCTTTCTTT	CASSYLERDTEAFF
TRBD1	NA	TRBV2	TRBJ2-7	TGTGCCAGCAGTGGGACAGGGGAATACGAGCAGTACTTC	CASSGTGEYEQYF
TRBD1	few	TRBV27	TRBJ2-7	TGTGCCAGCAGTTACAGGGGGCGCGTCTACGAGCAGTACTTC	CASSYRGRVYEQYF
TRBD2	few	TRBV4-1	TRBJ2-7	TGCGCCAGCAGCCAAGAAAGACTAGCCAATTACGAGCAGTACTTC	CASSQERLANYEQYF
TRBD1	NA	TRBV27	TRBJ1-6	TGTGCCAGCAGTGACAGGGGGCCCTATAATTCACCCCTCCACTTT	CASSDRGPYNSPLHF
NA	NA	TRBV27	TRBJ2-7	TGTGCCAGCAGTCGTGGACGGACTTACGAGCAGTACTTC	CASSRGRTYEQYF
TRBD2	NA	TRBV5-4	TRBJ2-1	TGTGCCAGCAGCTCGGGGAAGCGGGAGAACCACAATGAGCAGTTCTTC	CASSSGKRENHNEQFF
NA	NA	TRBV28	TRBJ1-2	TGTGCCAGCCGGCGGGCCGGCTATGGCTACACCTTC	CASRRAGYGYTF
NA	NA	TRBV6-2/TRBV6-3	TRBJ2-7	TGTGCCAGCAGTTACGGAATTCAAGCTAAAGCCTACGAGCAGTACTTC	CASSYGIQAKAYEQYF
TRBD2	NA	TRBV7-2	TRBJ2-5	TGTGCCAGCAGCCCCGGACTAGCGGGACCCCAAGAGACCCAGTACTTC	CASSPGLAGPQETQYF
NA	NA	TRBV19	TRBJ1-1	TGTGCCAGTAGTATAGACGCCAGGGGATACACTGAAGCTTTCTTT	CASSIDARGYTEAFF
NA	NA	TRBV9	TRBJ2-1	TGTGCCAGCAGCGTAGGAACGAATGAGCAGTTCTTC	CASSVGTNEQFF
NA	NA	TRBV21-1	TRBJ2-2	TGTGCCAGCAGCGACAGGGCGGCGAGGACTAGCGGGAGTACCGGGGAGCTGTTTTTT	CASSDRAARTSGSTGELFF
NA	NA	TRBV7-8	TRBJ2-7	TGTGCCAGCAGCTTAATACAGGGATTGGAGAGCTCCTACGAGCAGTACTTC	CASSLIQGLESSYEQYF
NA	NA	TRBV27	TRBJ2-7	TGTGCCAGCAGTTATGGTGAGCAGTACTTC	CASSYGEQYF
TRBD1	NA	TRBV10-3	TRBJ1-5	TGTGCCATCAGGGACAGGGACAATCAGCCCCAGCATTTT	CAIRDRDNQPQHF
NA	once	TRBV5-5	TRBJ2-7	TGTGCCAGCAGCTTGAGTGGAGGATCATACGAGCAGTACTTC	CASSLSGGSYEQYF
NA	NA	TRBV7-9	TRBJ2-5	TGTGCCAGCAGCTTTAACCTTGGGTTGCAAGAGACCCAGTACTTC	CASSFNLGLQETQYF
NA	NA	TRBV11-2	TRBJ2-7	TGTGCCAGCAGCTTAGTAGGTCAGGGTTTCTACGAGCAGTACTTC	CASSLVGQGFYEQYF
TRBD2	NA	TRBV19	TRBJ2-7	TGTGCCAGTAGTATCAGGACTAGCGGGGAGCAGTACTTC	CASSIRTSGEQYF
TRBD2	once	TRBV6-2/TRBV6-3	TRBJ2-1	TGTGCCAGCAGCTTCCTAGCGGGAGGGCCTAATGAGCAGTTCTTC	CASSFLAGGPNEQFF
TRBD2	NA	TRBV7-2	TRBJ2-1	TGTGCCAGCAGCTTAGCGGTTGCTAGCGGGAGTCGTAATGAGCAGTTCTTC	CASSLAVASGSRNEQFF
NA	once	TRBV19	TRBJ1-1	TGTGCCAGTAGTTTAACTAAGAACACTGAAGCTTTCTTT	CASSLTKNTEAFF
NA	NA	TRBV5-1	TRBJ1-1	TGCGCCAGCAGCTTAGACCAGGGCGTCGGGAACACTGAAGCTTTCTTT	CASSLDQGVGNTEAFF
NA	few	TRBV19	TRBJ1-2	TGTGCCAGTACCCTGTCCCCCGGGACCTATGGCTACACCTTC	CASTLSPGTYGYTF
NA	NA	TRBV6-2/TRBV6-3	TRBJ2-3	TGTGCCAGCAGTTACATGCGGCGAGATACGCAGTATTTT	CASSYMRRDTQYF
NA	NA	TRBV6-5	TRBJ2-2	TGTGCCAGCAGTTACGGATTGGGGAACACCGGGGAGCTGTTTTTT	CASSYGLGNTGELFF
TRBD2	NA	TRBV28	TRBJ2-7	TGTGCCAGCAGTCCCGGGACTATCTACGAGCAGTACTTC	CASSPGTIYEQYF
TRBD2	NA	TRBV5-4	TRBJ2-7	TGTGCCAGCAGCTTGGCCCGGGGGGGGAACTACGAGCAGTACTTC	CASSLARGGNYEQYF
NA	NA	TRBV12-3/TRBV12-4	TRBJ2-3	TGTGCCAGCAGTCGCGGGTGGGCAGATACGCAGTATTTT	CASSRGWADTQYF
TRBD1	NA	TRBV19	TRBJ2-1	TGTGCCAGTAGTCGGACAGGGAGCCATGAGCAGTTCTTC	CASSRTGSHEQFF
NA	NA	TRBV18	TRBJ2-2	TGTGCCAGCTCACCGGGTTCCGGGGTCGGCACCGGGGAGCTGTTTTTT	CASSPGSGVGTGELFF
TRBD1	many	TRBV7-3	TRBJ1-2	TGTGCCAGCAGCTTAGGGGGACAGGGGGCTGGAGGCTACACCTTC	CASSLGGQGAGGYTF
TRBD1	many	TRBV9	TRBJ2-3	TGTGCCAGCAGTAAACCGGGACAGGGGGTATTAAGCACAGATACGCAGTATTTT	CASSKPGQGVLSTDTQYF